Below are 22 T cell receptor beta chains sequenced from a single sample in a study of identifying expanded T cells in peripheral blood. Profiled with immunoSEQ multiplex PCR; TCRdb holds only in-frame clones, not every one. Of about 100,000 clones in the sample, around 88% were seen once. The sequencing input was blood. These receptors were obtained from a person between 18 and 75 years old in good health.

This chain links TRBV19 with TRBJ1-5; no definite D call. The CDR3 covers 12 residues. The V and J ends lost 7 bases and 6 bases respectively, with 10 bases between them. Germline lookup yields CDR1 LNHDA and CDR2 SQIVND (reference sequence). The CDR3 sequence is CASTGIGQPQHF. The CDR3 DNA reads TGTGCCAGTACCGGGATCGGTCAGCCCCAGCATTTT.

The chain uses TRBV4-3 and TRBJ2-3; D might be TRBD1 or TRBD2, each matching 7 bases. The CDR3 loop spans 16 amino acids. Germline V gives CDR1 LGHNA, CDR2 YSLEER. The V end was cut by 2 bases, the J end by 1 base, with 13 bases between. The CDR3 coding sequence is TGCGCCAGCAGCCAACAACAGGGGAGGGGCACAGATACGCAGTATTTT. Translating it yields CASSQQQGRGTDTQYF.

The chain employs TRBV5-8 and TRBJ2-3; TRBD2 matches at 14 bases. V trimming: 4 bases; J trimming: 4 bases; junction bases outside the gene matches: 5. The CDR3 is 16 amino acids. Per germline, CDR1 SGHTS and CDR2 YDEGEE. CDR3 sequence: CASSPGLAGGADTQYF. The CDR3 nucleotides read TGTGCCAGCAGCCCCGGACTAGCGGGGGGAGCAGATACGCAGTATTTT.

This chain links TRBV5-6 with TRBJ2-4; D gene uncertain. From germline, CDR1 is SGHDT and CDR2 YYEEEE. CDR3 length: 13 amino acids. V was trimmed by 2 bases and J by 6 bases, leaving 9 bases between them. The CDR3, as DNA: TGTGCCAGCAGCTTCGGGTCAGGAAACATTCAGTACTTC. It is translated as CASSFGSGNIQYF.

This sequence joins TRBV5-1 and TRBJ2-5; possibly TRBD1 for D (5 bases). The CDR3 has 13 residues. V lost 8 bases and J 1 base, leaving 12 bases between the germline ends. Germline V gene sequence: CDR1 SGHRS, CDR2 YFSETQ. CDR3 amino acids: CASRTLPQETQYF. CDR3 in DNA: TGCGCCAGTAGGACATTGCCCCAAGAGACCCAGTACTTC.

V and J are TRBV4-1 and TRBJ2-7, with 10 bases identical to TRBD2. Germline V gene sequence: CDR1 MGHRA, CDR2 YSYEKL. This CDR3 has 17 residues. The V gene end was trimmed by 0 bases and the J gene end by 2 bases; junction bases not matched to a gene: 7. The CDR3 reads CASSQERGSGGPYEQYF. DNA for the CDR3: TGCGCCAGCAGCCAAGAGCGGGGTAGCGGGGGGCCCTACGAGCAGTACTTC.

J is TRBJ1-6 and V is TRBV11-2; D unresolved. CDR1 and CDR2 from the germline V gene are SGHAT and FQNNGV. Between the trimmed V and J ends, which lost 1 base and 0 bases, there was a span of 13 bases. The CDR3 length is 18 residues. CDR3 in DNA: TGTGCCAGCAGCTTAGCCCTGGTGGGAAGCTCCTATAATTCACCCCTCCACTTT. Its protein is CASSLALVGSSYNSPLHF.

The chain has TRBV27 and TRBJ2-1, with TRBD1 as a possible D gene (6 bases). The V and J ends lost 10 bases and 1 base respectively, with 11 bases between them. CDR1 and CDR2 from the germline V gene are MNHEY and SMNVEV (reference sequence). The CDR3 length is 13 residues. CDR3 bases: TGTGCCACGACAGGCCTTTCCTACAATGAGCAGTTCTTC. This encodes CATTGLSYNEQFF.

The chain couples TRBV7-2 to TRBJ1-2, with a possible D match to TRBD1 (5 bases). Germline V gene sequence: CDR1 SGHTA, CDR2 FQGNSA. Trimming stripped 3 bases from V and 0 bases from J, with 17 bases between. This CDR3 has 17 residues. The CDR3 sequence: CASSFRQQELANYGYTF. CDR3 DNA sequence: TGTGCCAGCAGCTTCCGACAACAGGAGCTAGCTAACTATGGCTACACCTTC.

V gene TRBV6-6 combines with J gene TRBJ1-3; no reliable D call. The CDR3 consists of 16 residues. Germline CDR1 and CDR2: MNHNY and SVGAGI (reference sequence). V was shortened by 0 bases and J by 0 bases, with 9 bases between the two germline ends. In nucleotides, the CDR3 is TGTGCCAGCAGTTACTCGACCTCCAACTCTGGAAACACCATATATTTT. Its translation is CASSYSTSNSGNTIYF.

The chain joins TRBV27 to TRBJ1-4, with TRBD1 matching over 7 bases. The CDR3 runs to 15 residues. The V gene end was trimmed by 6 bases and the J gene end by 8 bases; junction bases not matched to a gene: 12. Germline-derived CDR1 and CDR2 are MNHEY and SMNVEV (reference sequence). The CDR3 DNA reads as TGTGCCAGCAGCTATCGGGACAGCCTTTCGGAAAAACTGTTTTTT. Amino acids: CASSYRDSLSEKLFF.

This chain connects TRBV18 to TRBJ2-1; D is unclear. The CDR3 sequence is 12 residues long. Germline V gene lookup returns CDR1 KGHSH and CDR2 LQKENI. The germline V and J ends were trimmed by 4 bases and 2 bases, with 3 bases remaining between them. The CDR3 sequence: CASSLAYNEQFF. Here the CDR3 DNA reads TGTGCCAGCTCACTGGCCTACAATGAGCAGTTCTTC.

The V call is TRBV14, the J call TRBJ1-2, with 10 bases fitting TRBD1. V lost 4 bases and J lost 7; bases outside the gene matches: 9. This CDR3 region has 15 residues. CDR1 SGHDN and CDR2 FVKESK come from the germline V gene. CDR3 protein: CASSPGDRGLGGYTF. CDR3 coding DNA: TGTGCCAGCAGCCCTGGAGACAGGGGGCTAGGTGGCTACACCTTC.

The CDR3 DNA follows: TGTGCCAGCAGCGCCCAGGGGGCGGGACTTACTAATGAGCAGTTCTTC. Protein: CASSAQGAGLTNEQFF. The chain recombines TRBV7-2 with TRBJ2-1, with 8 positions matching TRBD1. CDR3 length: 16 residues. The V gene end was trimmed by 5 bases and the J gene end by 7 bases; junction bases not matched to a gene: 13. In germline, CDR1 is SGHTA, CDR2 FQGNSA.

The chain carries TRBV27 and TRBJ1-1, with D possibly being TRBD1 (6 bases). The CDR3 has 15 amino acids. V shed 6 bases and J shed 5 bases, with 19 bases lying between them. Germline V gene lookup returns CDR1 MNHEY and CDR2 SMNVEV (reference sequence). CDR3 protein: CASRSGGASGTEAFF. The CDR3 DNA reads TGTGCCAGCAGGTCCGGGGGCGCATCGGGGACTGAAGCTTTCTTT.

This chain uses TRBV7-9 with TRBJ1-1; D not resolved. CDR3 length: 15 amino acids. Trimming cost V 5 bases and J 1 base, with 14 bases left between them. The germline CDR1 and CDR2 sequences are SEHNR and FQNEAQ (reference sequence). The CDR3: CASSAHGLANTEAFF. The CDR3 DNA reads TGTGCCAGCAGCGCTCACGGCCTAGCGAACACTGAAGCTTTCTTT. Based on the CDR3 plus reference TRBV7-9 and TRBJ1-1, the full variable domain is DTGVSQNPRHKITKRGQNVTFRCDPISEHNRLYWYRQTLGQGPEFLTYFQNEAQLEKSRLLSDRFSAERPKGSFSTLEIQRTEQGDSAMYLCASSAHGLANTEAFFGQGTRLTVV.

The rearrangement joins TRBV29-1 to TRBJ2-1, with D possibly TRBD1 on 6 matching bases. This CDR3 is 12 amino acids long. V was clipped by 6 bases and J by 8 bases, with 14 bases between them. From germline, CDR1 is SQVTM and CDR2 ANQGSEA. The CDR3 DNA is TGCAGCGTGACGACAGGTGGGGATGAGCAGTTCTTC. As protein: CSVTTGGDEQFF.

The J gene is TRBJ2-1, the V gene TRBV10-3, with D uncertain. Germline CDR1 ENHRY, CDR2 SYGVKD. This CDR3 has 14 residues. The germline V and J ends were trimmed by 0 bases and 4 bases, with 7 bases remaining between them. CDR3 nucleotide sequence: TGTGCCATCAGTGAGTCACCAGAGTACAATGAGCAGTTCTTC. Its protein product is CAISESPEYNEQFF.

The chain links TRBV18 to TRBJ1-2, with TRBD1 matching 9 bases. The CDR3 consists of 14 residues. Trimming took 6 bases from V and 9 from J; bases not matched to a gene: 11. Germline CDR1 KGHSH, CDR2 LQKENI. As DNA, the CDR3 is TGTGCCAGCTCTCCCGGACAGGGGCCATGGAGCTACACCTTC. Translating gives CASSPGQGPWSYTF. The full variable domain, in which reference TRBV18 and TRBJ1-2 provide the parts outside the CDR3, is NAGVMQNPRHLVRRRGQEARLRCSPMKGHSHVYWYRQLPEEGLKFMVYLQKENIIDESGMPKERFSAEFPKEGPSILRIQQVVRGDSAAYFCASSPGQGPWSYTFGSGTRLTVV.

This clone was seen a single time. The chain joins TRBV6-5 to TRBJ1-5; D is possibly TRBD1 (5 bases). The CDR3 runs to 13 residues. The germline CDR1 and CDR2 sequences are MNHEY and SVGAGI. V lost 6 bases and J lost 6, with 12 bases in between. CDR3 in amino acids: CASRLGAAQPQHF. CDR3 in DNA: TGTGCCAGCAGGCTTGGGGCGGCTCAGCCCCAGCATTTT.

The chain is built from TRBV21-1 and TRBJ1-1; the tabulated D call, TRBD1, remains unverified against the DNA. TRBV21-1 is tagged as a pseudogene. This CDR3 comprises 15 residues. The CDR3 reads CASSIQGEDSTEAFF. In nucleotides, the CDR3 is TGTGCCAGCAGTATACAGGGGGAAGATAGCACTGAAGCTTTCTTT.

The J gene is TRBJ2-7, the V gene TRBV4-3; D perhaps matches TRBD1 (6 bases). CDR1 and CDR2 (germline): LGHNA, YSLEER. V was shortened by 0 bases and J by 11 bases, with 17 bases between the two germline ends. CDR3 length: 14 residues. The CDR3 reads CASSQEGASLVKYF. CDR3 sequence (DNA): TGCGCCAGCAGCCAAGAGGGGGCTAGTCTGGTGAAGTACTTC.